This T cell receptor beta chain was obtained from a study of T cell responses to AZD1222 COVID-19 vaccine. This table comes from immunoSEQ multiplex PCR, and its TCRdb copy is limited to in-frame clones, with some not included. The sample shows 190,000 or so clones, approximately 90% of them seen only once. The germline gives CDR1 DFQATT, CDR2 SNEGSKA (reference sequence). Trimming removed 5 bases from V and 5 bases from J, with 9 bases in between. This CDR3 has 11 amino acids. This clone was detected only once. This chain links TRBV20-1 with TRBJ2-5; D may be TRBD1 or TRBD2 (5 bases each). Here the sequenced sample was peripheral blood, taken 28 days after the second AZD1222 dose. The receptor's source is an adult who received the AZD1222 COVID-19 vaccine. In DNA form, the CDR3 reads TGCAGTGCTCAGAGGGGCGAGACCCAGTACTTC. Its protein product is CSAQRGETQYF.